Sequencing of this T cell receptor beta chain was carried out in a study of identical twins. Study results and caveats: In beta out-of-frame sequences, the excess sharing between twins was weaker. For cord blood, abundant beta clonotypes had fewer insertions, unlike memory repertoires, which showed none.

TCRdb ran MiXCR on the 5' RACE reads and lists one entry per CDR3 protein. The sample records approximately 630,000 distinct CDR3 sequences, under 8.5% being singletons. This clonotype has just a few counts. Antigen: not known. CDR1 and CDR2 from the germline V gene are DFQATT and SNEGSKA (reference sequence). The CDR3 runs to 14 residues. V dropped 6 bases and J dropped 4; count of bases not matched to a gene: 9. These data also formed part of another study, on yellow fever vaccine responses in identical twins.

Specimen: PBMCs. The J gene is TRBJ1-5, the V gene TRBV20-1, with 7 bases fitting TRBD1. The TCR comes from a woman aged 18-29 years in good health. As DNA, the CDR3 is TGCAGTGCCCGGGGCACAGGGGATAATCAGCCCCAGCATTTT. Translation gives CSARGTGDNQPQHF.